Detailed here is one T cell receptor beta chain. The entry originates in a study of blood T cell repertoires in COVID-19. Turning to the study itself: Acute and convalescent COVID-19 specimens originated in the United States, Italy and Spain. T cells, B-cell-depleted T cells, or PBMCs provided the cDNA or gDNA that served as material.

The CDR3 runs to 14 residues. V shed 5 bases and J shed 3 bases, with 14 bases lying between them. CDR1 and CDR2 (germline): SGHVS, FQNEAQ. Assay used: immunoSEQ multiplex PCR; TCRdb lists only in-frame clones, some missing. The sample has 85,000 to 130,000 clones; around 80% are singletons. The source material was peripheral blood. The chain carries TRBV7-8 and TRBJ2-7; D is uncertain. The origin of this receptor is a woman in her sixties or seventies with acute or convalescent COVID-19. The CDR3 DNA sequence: TGTGCCAGCAGCCCCAGCCCCGACAACTACGAGCAGTACTTC. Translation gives CASSPSPDNYEQYF.